The entry below describes one TCR beta chain. Profiled with immunoSEQ multiplex PCR; TCRdb holds only in-frame clones, not every one. Of under 110,000 clones in the sample, approximately 90% are singletons; the top ten hold around 6.6%. The sample comes from a study of PD-1 blockade in classical Hodgkin lymphoma. The CDR3 runs to 15 residues. The V end lost 2 bases, the J end lost 10 bases, and 18 bases lay between the germline ends. Germline V gene sequence: CDR1 SGHTA, CDR2 FQGNSA. After autologous stem cell transplantation all patients relapsed, and prior brentuximab vedotin exposure differed between cohorts.

The source material was peripheral blood mononuclear cells (PBMCs), sampled before the second cycle of nivolumab. The V gene is TRBV7-2, the J gene TRBJ2-1; tentatively, D is TRBD2 (5 bases). This TCR was recovered from a human donor with classical Hodgkin lymphoma. DNA of the CDR3: TGTGCCAGCAGCTTAAGCGAGCGGTGGCTGGCGGAGCAGTTCTTC. It specifies CASSLSERWLAEQFF.